What follows is one TCR beta chain and its context. Antigen: not known. The data were taken from a study of shared clonotypes between healthy human individuals. Whole-study results and caveats: A reduction in generation probabilities was seen for non-shared clonotypes relative to those shared by all four donors. Naive subsets, compared against memory subsets, generally had larger estimated richness values.

From germline, CDR1 is LGHNA and CDR2 YNFKEQ. Trimming at V came to 4 bases and at J to 6 bases, leaving 4 bases not matched to a gene. This CDR3 is built from 13 residues. Clones were read by immunoSEQ multiplex PCR, and TCRdb kept only the in-frame ones, dropping some. The profile shows around 990,000 clones, approximately 77% of them singletons. The V gene is TRBV4-2, the J gene TRBJ1-2; 8 nucleotides line up with TRBD1. The sample consisted of memory CD4+ T cells from PBMCs. This sample's subset: CD45RA-negative fraction. The TCR was taken from a man younger than 30 in good health. Some clones in this sample may be carry-over from other donors' samples. The CDR3 spells CASSRKQGDGYTF. As DNA, the CDR3 is TGTGCCAGCAGCCGGAAACAGGGGGATGGCTACACCTTC.